Following are 7 T cell receptor beta chains from one sample sequenced in a study of OX40 agonist ivuxolimab in advanced cancers. Data came from immunoSEQ multiplex PCR; TCRdb stores just in-frame clones and leaves some out. The table lists approximately 82,000 clones, roughly 85% of them singletons. The sequencing used CD4+ or CD8+ T cells sorted from blood, collected in a trial of the OX40 agonist ivuxolimab. Receptors were obtained from an adult with an advanced solid tumor such as melanoma, head and neck, liver or kidney cancer.

In the case of this clone: Distinct nucleotide sequences in the sample also encode this CDR3. The chain employs TRBV2 and TRBJ2-1; D unresolved. Deletions cut 8 bases from V and 8 bases from J, with 16 bases between. There are 13 residues in the CDR3. The V gene's germline CDR1 is SNHLY and CDR2 FYNNEI. CDR3 DNA sequence: TGTGCCAGCTGTCAGCTCTCTATGGATGAGCAGTTCTTC. This encodes CASCQLSMDEQFF.

CDR3 sequence: CASSRGGSYEQYF. CDR3 nucleotides: TGTGCCAGCAGCCGAGGGGGGTCCTACGAGCAGTACTTC. The V gene is TRBV6-6, the J gene TRBJ2-7, with D possibly being TRBD1 or TRBD2 (6 bases each). The CDR3 spans 13 residues. V was trimmed by 6 bases and J by 1 base, leaving 10 bases between them. CDR1 is MNHNY and CDR2 is SVGAGI in the germline V gene (reference sequence).

This clone was counted a few times. The rearrangement links TRBV7-3 to TRBJ1-1; D is undetermined. CDR3 length: 13 amino acids. Between the trimmed V and J ends, which lost 5 bases and 3 bases, there was a span of 10 bases. The germline CDR1 and CDR2 sequences are SGHTA and FQGTGA. CDR3 sequence: CASSVGRYTEAFF. The CDR3 nucleotides are TGTGCCAGCAGCGTTGGACGGTACACTGAAGCTTTCTTT.

The V call is TRBV19, the J call TRBJ1-1; D ambiguous. Trimming took off 4 bases at V and 3 bases at J, with 15 bases between the two ends. From germline, CDR1 is LNHDA and CDR2 SQIVND (reference sequence). The CDR3 sequence is 15 residues long. The CDR3, as DNA: TGTGCCAGTAGTACCCCGGACGGGAGAGACACTGAAGCTTTCTTT. It is translated as CASSTPDGRDTEAFF. Full variable domain (remainder filled in from reference TRBV19 and TRBJ1-1): DGGITQSPKYLFRKEGQNVTLSCEQNLNHDAMYWYRQDPGQGLRLIYYSQIVNDFQKGDIAEGYSVSREKKESFPLTVTSAQKNPTAFYLCASSTPDGRDTEAFFGQGTRLTVV.

Regarding this clone: This specimen includes other DNA sequences encoding the same CDR3. The rearrangement uses TRBV27 and TRBJ2-5; the D is unclear. The CDR3 has 13 amino acids. Germline V gives CDR1 MNHEY, CDR2 SMNVEV (reference sequence). V gave up 5 bases and J gave up 0 bases, with 7 bases separating them. CDR3 in DNA: TGTGCCAGCAGTCGACTGTACCAAGAGACCCAGTACTTC. Its translation is CASSRLYQETQYF.

This clone was counted a single time. This chain connects TRBV11-2 to TRBJ2-4; unclear D gene. V dropped 4 bases and J dropped 9 bases, with 13 bases sitting between them. The CDR3 runs to 13 residues. The germline V gene encodes CDR1 SGHAT and CDR2 FQNNGV. The CDR3 DNA follows: TGTGCCAGCAGCTCCCTCTTAGAACGCATTCAGTACTTC. Translation gives CASSSLLERIQYF. The full variable domain, rest sourced from reference TRBV11-2 and TRBJ2-4, is EAGVAQSPRYKIIEKRQSVAFWCNPISGHATLYWYQQILGQGPKLLIQFQNNGVVDDSQLPKDRFSAERLKGVDSTLKIQPAKLEDSAVYLCASSSLLERIQYFGAGTRLSVL.

The chain joins TRBV10-3 to TRBJ2-3; D remains unclear. The V and J ends lost 6 bases and 2 bases respectively, with 12 bases between them. Germline V CDR1 and CDR2: ENHRY, SYGVKD. The CDR3 covers 14 residues. This CDR3 reads CAIRWSSITDTQYF. As DNA, the CDR3 is TGTGCCATCAGATGGTCTTCTATCACAGATACGCAGTATTTT.